Below, one T cell receptor (beta chain) is given with its context. The record originates from a study of blood T cell repertoires in COVID-19. This CDR3 region has 16 residues. With V trimmed by 0 bases and J by 8 bases, 6 bases remained unmatched. Germline V gives CDR1 SGHNT, CDR2 YYREEE (reference sequence). Libraries were prepared by immunoSEQ multiplex PCR; TCRdb keeps only in-frame clonotypes and omits some of them. The table lists about 240,000 clones, more than 85% of them singletons. This TCR derives from a woman between 70 and 85 years old with active or convalescent COVID-19. The sequenced material came from peripheral blood. V usage is TRBV5-4 and J usage is TRBJ1-4, with 11 bases aligning to TRBD1. In nucleotides, the CDR3 is TGTGCCAGCAGCTTGGCTCGGGACAGGGGGGAGGAAAAACTGTTTTTT. Encoded protein: CASSLARDRGEEKLFF.